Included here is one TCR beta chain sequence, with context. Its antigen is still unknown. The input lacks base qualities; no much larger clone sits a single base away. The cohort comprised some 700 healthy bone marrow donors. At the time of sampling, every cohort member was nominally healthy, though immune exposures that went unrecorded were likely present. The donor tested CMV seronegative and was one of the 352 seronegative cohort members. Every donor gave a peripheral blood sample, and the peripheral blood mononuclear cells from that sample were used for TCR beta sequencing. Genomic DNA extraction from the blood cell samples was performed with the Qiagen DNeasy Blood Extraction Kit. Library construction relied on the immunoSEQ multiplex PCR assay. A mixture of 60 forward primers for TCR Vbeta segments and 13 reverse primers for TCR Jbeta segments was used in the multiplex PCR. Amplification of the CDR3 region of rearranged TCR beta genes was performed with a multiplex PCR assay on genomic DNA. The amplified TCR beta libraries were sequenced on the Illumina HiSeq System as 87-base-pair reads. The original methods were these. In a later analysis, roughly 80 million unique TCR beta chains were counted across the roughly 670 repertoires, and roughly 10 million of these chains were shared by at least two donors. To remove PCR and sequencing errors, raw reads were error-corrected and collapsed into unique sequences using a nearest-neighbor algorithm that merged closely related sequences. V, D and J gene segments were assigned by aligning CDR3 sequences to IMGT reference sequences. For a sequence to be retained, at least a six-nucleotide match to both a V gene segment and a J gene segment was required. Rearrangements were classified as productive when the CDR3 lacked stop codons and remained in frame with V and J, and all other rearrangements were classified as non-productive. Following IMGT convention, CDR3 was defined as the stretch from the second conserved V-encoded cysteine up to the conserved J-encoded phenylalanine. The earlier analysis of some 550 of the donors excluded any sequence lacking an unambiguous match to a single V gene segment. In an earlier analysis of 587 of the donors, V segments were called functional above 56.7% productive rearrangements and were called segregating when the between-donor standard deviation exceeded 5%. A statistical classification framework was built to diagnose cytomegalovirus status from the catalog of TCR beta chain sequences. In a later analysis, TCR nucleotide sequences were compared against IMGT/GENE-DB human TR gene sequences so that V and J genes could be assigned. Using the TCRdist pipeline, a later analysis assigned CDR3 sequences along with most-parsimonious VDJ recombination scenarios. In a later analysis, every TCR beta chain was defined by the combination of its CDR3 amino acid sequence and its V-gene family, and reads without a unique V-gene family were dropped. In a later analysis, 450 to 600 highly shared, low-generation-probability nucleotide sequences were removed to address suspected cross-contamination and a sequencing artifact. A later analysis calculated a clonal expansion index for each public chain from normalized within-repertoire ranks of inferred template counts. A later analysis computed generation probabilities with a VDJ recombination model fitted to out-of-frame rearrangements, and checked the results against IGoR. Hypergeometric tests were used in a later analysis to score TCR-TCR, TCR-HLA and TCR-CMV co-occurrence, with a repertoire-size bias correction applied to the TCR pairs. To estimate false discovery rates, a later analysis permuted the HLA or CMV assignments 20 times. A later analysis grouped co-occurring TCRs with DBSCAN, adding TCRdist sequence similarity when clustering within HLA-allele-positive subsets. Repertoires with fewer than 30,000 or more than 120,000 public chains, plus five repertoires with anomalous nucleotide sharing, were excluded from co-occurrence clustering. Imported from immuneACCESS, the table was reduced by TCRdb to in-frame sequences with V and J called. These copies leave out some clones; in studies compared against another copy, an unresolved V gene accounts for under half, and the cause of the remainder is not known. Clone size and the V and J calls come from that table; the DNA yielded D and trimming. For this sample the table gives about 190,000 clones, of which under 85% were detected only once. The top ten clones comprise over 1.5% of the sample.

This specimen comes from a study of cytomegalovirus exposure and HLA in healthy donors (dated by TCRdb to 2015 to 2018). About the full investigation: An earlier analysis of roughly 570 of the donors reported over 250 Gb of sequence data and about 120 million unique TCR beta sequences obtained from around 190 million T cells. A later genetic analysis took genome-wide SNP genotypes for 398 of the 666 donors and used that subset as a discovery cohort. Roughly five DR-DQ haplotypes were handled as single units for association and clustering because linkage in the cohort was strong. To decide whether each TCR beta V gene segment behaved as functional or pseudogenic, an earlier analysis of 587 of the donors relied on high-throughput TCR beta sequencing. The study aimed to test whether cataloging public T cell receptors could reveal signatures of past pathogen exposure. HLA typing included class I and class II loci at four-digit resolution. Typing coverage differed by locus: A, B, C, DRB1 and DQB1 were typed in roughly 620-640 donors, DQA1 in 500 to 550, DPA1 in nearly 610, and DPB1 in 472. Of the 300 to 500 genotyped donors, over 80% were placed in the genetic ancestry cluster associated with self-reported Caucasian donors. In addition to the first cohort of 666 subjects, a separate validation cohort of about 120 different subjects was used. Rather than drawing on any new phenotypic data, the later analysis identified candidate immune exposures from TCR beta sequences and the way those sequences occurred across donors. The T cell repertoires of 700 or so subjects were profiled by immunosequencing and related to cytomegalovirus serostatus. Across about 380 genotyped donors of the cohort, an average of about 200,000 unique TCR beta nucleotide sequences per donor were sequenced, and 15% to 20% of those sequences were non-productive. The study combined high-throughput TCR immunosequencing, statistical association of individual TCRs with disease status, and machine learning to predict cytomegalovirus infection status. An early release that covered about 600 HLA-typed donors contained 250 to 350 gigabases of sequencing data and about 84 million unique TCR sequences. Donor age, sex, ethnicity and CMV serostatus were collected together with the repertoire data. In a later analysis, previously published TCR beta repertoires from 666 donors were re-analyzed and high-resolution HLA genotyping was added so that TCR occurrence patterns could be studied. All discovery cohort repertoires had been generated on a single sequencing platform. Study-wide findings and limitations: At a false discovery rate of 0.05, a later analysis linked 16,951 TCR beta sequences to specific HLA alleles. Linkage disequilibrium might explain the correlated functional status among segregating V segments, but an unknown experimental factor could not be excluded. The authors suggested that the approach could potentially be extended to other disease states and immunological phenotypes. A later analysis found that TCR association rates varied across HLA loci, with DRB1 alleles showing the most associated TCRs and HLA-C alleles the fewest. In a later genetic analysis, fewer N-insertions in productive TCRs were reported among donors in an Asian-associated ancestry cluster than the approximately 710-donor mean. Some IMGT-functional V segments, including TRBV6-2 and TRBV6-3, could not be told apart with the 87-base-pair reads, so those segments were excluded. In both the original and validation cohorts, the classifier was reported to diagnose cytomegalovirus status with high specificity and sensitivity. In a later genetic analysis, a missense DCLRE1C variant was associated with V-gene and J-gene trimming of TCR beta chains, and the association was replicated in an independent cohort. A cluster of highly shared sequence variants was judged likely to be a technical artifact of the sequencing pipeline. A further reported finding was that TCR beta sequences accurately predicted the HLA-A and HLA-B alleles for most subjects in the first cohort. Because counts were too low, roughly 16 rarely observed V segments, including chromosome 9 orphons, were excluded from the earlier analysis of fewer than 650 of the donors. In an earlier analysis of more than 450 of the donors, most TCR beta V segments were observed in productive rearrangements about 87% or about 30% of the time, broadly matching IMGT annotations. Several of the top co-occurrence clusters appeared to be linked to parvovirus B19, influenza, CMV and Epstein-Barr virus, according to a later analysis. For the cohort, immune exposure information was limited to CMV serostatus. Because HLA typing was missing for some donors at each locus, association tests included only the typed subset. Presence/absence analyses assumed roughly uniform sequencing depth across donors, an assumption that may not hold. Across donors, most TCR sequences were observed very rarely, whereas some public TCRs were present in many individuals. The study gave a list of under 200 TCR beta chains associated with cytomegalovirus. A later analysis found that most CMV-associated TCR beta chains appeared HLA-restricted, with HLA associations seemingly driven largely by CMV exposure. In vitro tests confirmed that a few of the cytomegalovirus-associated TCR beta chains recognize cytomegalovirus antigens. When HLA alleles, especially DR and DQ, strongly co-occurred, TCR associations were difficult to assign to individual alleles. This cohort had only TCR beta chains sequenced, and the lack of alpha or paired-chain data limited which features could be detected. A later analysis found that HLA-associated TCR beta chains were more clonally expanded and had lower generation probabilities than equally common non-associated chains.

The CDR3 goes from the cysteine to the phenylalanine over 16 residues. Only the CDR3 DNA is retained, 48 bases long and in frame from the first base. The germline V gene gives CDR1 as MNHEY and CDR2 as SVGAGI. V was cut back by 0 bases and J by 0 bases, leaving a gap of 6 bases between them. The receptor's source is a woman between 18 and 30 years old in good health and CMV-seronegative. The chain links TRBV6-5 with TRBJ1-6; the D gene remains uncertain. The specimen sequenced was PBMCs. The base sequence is TGTGCCAGCAGTTACTCGACAAACTCCTATAATTCACCCCTCCACTTT. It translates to CASSYSTNSYNSPLHF.